The clone carrying this T cell receptor beta chain was found many times. The V gene end was trimmed by 0 bases and the J gene end by 5 bases; junction bases not matched to a gene: 3. Per the germline V gene, CDR1 is SGHKS and CDR2 is YYEKEE (reference sequence). The CDR3 is made up of 14 amino acids. This sample is part of a study of human T cells and chemical hapten exposure. One entry per CDR3 protein results from TCRdb running MiXCR on the RACE reads. The table shows over 130,000 distinct CDR3 sequences, with approximately 10% occurring only once. Specified time point: patch test 2, 6 weeks after DPC sensitization. As for treatment: therapeutic diphenylcyclopropenone sensitization with weekly scalp DPC.

The sequenced sample was whole blood, obtained in connection with sensitization to the hapten diphenylcyclopropenone (DPC). The sequence was obtained from a woman aged 45-65 years with alopecia areata. Some clones in this sample may be carry-over from other donors' samples. This chain connects TRBV5-5 to TRBJ2-7, with 9 bases that match TRBD1. The chain's CDR3 is CASSLEQGANEQYF. The CDR3 DNA sequence: TGTGCCAGCAGCTTGGAACAGGGGGCAAACGAGCAGTACTTC.